The TCR beta chain described here comes from a study of cytomegalovirus exposure and HLA in healthy donors. The CDR3 is 14 amino acids. Germline lookup yields CDR1 MNHEY and CDR2 SVGAGI. Trimming left V 5 bases short and J 3 bases short, with 12 bases between. Primers: 60 Vbeta forward and 13 Jbeta reverse. The data were produced by immunoSEQ multiplex PCR, yet TCRdb's version contains in-frame clones alone and is incomplete. The data contain under 250,000 clones, roughly 72% of them singletons. The sequence was collected from a man younger than 40 in good health and CMV-seronegative. Input material: PBMCs. The gene calls are TRBV6-5 and TRBJ2-3; maybe TRBD1 (6 bases). DNA for the CDR3: TGTGCCAGCAGTCCTCGGACAGATACAGATACGCAGTATTTT. Translating gives CASSPRTDTDTQYF.